A single sample is the source of the 32 T cell receptor beta chains below, sequenced in a study of blood T cell repertoires in COVID-19. Assay used: immunoSEQ multiplex PCR; TCRdb lists only in-frame clones, some missing. Of over 130,000 clones listed, 84% are singletons. The sequencing sample was made of peripheral blood. All receptors come from a man between 65 and 85 years old with acute or convalescent COVID-19.

V usage is TRBV3-1 (or the pseudogene TRBV3-2) and J usage is TRBJ2-3; 7 bases are shared with TRBD2. The CDR3 runs to 17 residues. Trimming at V came to 2 bases and at J to 1 base, leaving 9 bases not matched to a gene. Germline V gene data show CDR1 as LGHDT and CDR2 as YNNKEL (reference sequence). The CDR3 loop reads CASSQFGGSLGTDTQYF. CDR3 bases: TGTGCCAGCAGCCAATTTGGCGGGAGTTTGGGCACAGATACGCAGTATTTT.

The gene calls are TRBV15 and TRBJ1-5; TRBD1 aligns across 7 bases. Germline CDR1 reads LNHNV; CDR2 reads YYDKDF (reference sequence). CDR3 length: 15 amino acids. V was clipped by 5 bases and J by 0 bases; unmatched bases: 4. The CDR3 bases are TGTGCCACCAGCTTCCCAGGGGGTAGCAATCAGCCCCAGCATTTT. Protein product: CATSFPGGSNQPQHF.

This chain links TRBV4-1 with TRBJ2-5; TRBD2 matches 11 bases. The germline CDR1 and CDR2 sequences are MGHRA and YSYEKL. CDR3 length: 14 residues. V dropped 3 bases and J dropped 3; count of bases not matched to a gene: 0. Here the CDR3 reads CASSQGLAEETQYF. The CDR3 bases are TGCGCCAGCAGCCAGGGACTAGCGGAAGAGACCCAGTACTTC.

The chain couples TRBV5-6 to TRBJ2-7; D may be TRBD1 (6 bases). The ends were cut back, 4 bases at V and 3 bases at J, with 20 bases in the middle. Germline CDR1 SGHDT, CDR2 YYEEEE. This CDR3 spans 16 amino acids. The CDR3 sequence: CASSQLLSTGGYEQYF. The CDR3 DNA reads TGTGCCAGCAGCCAATTATTATCGACAGGTGGCTACGAGCAGTACTTC.

This chain links TRBV7-9 with TRBJ1-3; TRBD1 might be the D (6 bases). Germline CDR1 SEHNR, CDR2 FQNEAQ (reference sequence). V was trimmed by 0 bases and J by 11 bases, leaving 14 bases between them. The CDR3 is 14 amino acids. Written as DNA, the CDR3 is TGTGCCAGCAGCTTAGCACTGGACAGTACCGCCATATATTTT. It yields the protein CASSLALDSTAIYF. Looking up the rest from reference TRBV7-9 and TRBJ1-3 gives the full variable domain: DTGVSQNPRHKITKRGQNVTFRCDPISEHNRLYWYRQTLGQGPEFLTYFQNEAQLEKSRLLSDRFSAERPKGSFSTLEIQRTEQGDSAMYLCASSLALDSTAIYFGEGSWLTVV.

This chain uses TRBV5-1 with TRBJ2-4; 7 bases align to TRBD1. The CDR3 sequence is 14 residues long. CDR1 and CDR2 from the germline V gene are SGHRS and YFSETQ. Trimming took 4 bases from V and 6 from J; bases not matched to a gene: 7. CDR3 region: CASSPGQSRNIQYF. CDR3 DNA: TGCGCCAGCAGCCCGGGACAGTCCCGAAACATTCAGTACTTC.

The J gene is TRBJ1-3, the V gene TRBV11-3, with D unresolved. CDR1 and CDR2 (germline): SGHNT, YENEEA. Trimming left V 5 bases short and J 0 bases short, with 5 bases between. This CDR3 contains 13 residues. DNA of the CDR3: TGTGCCAGCAGCCCCAACTCTGGAAACACCATATATTTT. It specifies CASSPNSGNTIYF.

This chain links TRBV6-2 or TRBV6-3 with TRBJ1-1, with D uncertain. V was pared by 6 bases and J by 0 bases, with 14 bases between. The CDR3 sequence is 15 residues long. The germline V gene has CDR1 MNHEY and CDR2 SVGEGT. CDR3: CASSSTSAVNTEAFF. CDR3 DNA sequence: TGTGCCAGCAGCTCAACCAGTGCTGTGAACACTGAAGCTTTCTTT.

The chain recombines TRBV5-1 with TRBJ2-7; maybe TRBD1 (5 bases). This CDR3 comprises 12 residues. From germline, CDR1 is SGHRS and CDR2 YFSETQ. V lost 7 bases and J 3 bases, leaving 11 bases between the germline ends. The CDR3 is CASGRDSYEQYF. The DNA of the CDR3 is TGCGCCAGCGGACGAGACAGCTACGAGCAGTACTTC.

This rearrangement joins TRBV18 to TRBJ2-7, with 9 bases matching TRBD1. Unmatched junction bases numbered 9, after V lost 6 bases and J lost 6 bases. Per germline, CDR1 KGHSH and CDR2 LQKENI. There are 14 residues in the CDR3. The CDR3 reads CASSRGTGLGEQYF. The DNA for the CDR3 is TGTGCCAGCTCCCGAGGGACAGGGCTGGGCGAGCAGTACTTC. The whole variable domain, filled in from reference TRBV18 and TRBJ2-7, reads NAGVMQNPRHLVRRRGQEARLRCSPMKGHSHVYWYRQLPEEGLKFMVYLQKENIIDESGMPKERFSAEFPKEGPSILRIQQVVRGDSAAYFCASSRGTGLGEQYFGPGTRLTVT.

The sample holds one count of this clone. This chain links TRBV9 with TRBJ2-2, with a possible D match to TRBD1 (6 bases). Trimming removed 5 bases from V and 6 bases from J, with 11 bases in between. The germline V gene encodes CDR1 SGDLS and CDR2 YYNGEE. The CDR3 sequence is 13 residues long. The CDR3: CASRPGQSGELFF. CDR3 nucleotide sequence: TGTGCCAGCAGACCCGGACAGTCCGGGGAGCTGTTTTTT.

The chain is built from TRBV7-9 and TRBJ1-2, with D possibly matching TRBD1 (6 bases). V was pared by 5 bases and J by 4 bases, with 17 bases between. The CDR3 runs to 15 residues. Germline V gene sequence: CDR1 SEHNR, CDR2 FQNEAQ (reference sequence). In nucleotides, the CDR3 is TGTGCCAGCAGCCGAGGCGGGGGGCAGAGCTATGGCTACACCTTC. Translating it yields CASSRGGGQSYGYTF.

J is TRBJ1-4 and V is TRBV18; tentative D call: TRBD1 (6 bases). This CDR3 has 18 residues. Trimming pared 6 bases from V and 0 bases from J, leaving 20 bases between. In germline, CDR1 is KGHSH, CDR2 LQKENI. The CDR3 DNA reads TGTGCCAGCTCCCCCGGGACAAATTTTTTTGCAACTAATGAAAAACTGTTTTTT. Protein product: CASSPGTNFFATNEKLFF.

This clone has a single count. This chain uses TRBV7-9 with TRBJ1-1, with 7 bases fitting TRBD1. The CDR3 totals 13 residues. Germline loops: CDR1 SEHNR, CDR2 FQNEAQ (reference sequence). Trimming took 5 bases from V and 7 from J; bases not matched to a gene: 7. The CDR3 loop reads CASSPGTAYEAFF. In DNA, the CDR3 is TGTGCCAGCAGCCCCGGGACAGCTTATGAAGCTTTCTTT.

The chain links TRBV11-2 to TRBJ1-2; 8 bases are a match to TRBD1. V shed 4 bases, J shed 8 bases, and the junction held 18 bases outside the gene matches. CDR3 length equals 17 residues. The V gene's germline CDR1 is SGHAT and CDR2 FQNNGV. CDR3 residues: CASSSPGGGTGAAGYTF. As DNA, the CDR3 is TGTGCCAGCAGCTCCCCTGGCGGCGGGACAGGTGCCGCCGGCTACACCTTC.

The chain has TRBV6-5 and TRBJ1-3; D ambiguous. Deletions cut 6 bases from V and 0 bases from J, with 12 bases between. Germline V gives CDR1 MNHEY, CDR2 SVGAGI. This CDR3 spans 15 amino acids. CDR3 sequence reads: CASSWTLSSGNTIYF. The CDR3 DNA is TGTGCCAGCAGCTGGACTTTGAGCTCTGGAAACACCATATATTTT.

V gene TRBV28 combines with J gene TRBJ2-7; D might be TRBD2 (6 bases). Trimming removed 4 bases at V and 0 bases at J, with 22 bases between. This CDR3 has 18 amino acids. The germline V gene encodes CDR1 MDHEN and CDR2 SYDVKM. In nucleotides, the CDR3 is TGTGCCAGCAGTTCCGCCCGGAGGGACTTACAACGCTCCTACGAGCAGTACTTC. Its protein product is CASSSARRDLQRSYEQYF.

V gene TRBV7-6 combines with J gene TRBJ1-2, with D perhaps TRBD1 (6 bases). V was clipped by 5 bases and J by 8 bases, with 27 bases between them. The CDR3 extends over 17 amino acids. In germline, CDR1 is SGHVS, CDR2 FNYEAQ. The CDR3 DNA is TGTGCCAGCAGCCCCTCGCAGCCGGGACACGGCCAGGGGGGCTACACCTTC. This translates into CASSPSQPGHGQGGYTF. Complete variable domain (other parts from reference TRBV7-6 and TRBJ1-2): GAGVSQSPRYKVTKRGQDVALRCDPISGHVSLYWYRQALGQGPEFLTYFNYEAQQDKSGLPNDRFSAERPEGSISTLTIQRTEQRDSAMYRCASSPSQPGHGQGGYTFGSGTRLTVV.

This chain connects TRBV9 to TRBJ1-3; 9 nucleotides match TRBD1. V shed 0 bases and J 4 bases; nucleotides not matched to a gene: 5. Germline loops: CDR1 SGDLS, CDR2 YYNGEE. The CDR3 is 16 residues long. As DNA, the CDR3 is TGTGCCAGCAGCGTAGGATCGGGACAGGGAGGAAACACCATATATTTT. Translation: CASSVGSGQGGNTIYF.

The genes are TRBV6-5 and TRBJ2-3, with D unclear. Germline V gives CDR1 MNHEY, CDR2 SVGAGI. Deletions cut 0 bases from V and 2 bases from J, with 6 bases between. The CDR3 is made up of 14 amino acids. The CDR3 sequence is CASSYSANTDTQYF. CDR3 nucleotide sequence: TGTGCCAGCAGTTACTCAGCCAACACAGATACGCAGTATTTT.

This clone was recorded once. The J gene is TRBJ2-7, the V gene TRBV3-1 (or the pseudogene TRBV3-2), with 9 bases aligning to TRBD2. V shed 4 bases and J 6 bases; nucleotides not matched to a gene: 13. CDR3 length equals 16 residues. The V gene's germline CDR1 is LGHDT and CDR2 YNNKEL (reference sequence). The CDR3 region is CASSRKGRGGAPEQYF. CDR3 nucleotide sequence: TGTGCCAGCAGCCGAAAGGGACGCGGGGGGGCCCCCGAGCAGTACTTC.

The chain has TRBV10-3 and TRBJ1-6, with a tentative D call TRBD1 (6 bases). V lost 6 bases, J lost 5 bases, and 14 bases lay in between. This CDR3 contains 15 residues. Germline CDR1 ENHRY, CDR2 SYGVKD. CDR3 sequence: CAISSGVVDNSPLHF. In nucleotides, the CDR3 is TGTGCCATCAGCTCAGGGGTCGTGGATAATTCACCCCTCCACTTT.

This chain links TRBV9 with TRBJ2-5, with a tentative D call TRBD2 (5 bases). This CDR3 region has 16 residues. CDR1 is SGDLS, CDR2 YYNGEE, per germline. V gave up 0 bases and J gave up 5 bases, with 17 bases separating them. CDR3 sequence: CASSVDIRGFGETQYF. In nucleotides, the CDR3 is TGTGCCAGCAGCGTAGATATCCGCGGGTTCGGGGAGACCCAGTACTTC.

The genes are TRBV9 and TRBJ2-2; 9 positions agree with TRBD2. Unmatched junction bases numbered 2, after V lost 0 bases and J lost 8 bases. Germline V gene data show CDR1 as SGDLS and CDR2 as YYNGEE. CDR3 length: 14 amino acids. The CDR3 reads CASSVGTSVGELFF. In nucleotides, the CDR3 is TGTGCCAGCAGCGTAGGGACTAGCGTGGGGGAGCTGTTTTTT.

This rearrangement joins TRBV7-2 to TRBJ2-7, with a tentative D call TRBD1 (5 bases). The CDR3 runs to 16 residues. V was trimmed by 5 bases and J by 3 bases, leaving 20 bases between them. Germline CDR1 and CDR2: SGHTA and FQGNSA. The CDR3 spells CASSLRQPPRLYEQYF. The CDR3 coding sequence is TGTGCCAGCAGCCTCCGACAGCCACCTAGACTCTACGAGCAGTACTTC.

The rearrangement uses TRBV10-3 and TRBJ1-2; no firm D call. This CDR3 is built from 15 residues. The germline gives CDR1 ENHRY, CDR2 SYGVKD. V was pared by 3 bases and J by 4 bases, with 15 bases between. The CDR3 DNA reads as TGTGCCATCAGTGACCAAACCCGGGGAAGCTATGGCTACACCTTC. It specifies CAISDQTRGSYGYTF.

This clone was seen a handful of times. This chain joins TRBV6-5 and TRBJ2-2; 7 bases map to TRBD1. Germline V gene data show CDR1 as MNHEY and CDR2 as SVGAGI. The CDR3 has 14 residues. V dropped 8 bases and J dropped 5; count of bases not matched to a gene: 8. The CDR3 protein is CASLDRARTGELFF. The CDR3 coding sequence is TGTGCCAGCCTCGACAGGGCAAGGACCGGGGAGCTGTTTTTT.

The chain employs TRBV28 and TRBJ2-7, with no clear D. The CDR3 sequence is 11 residues long. Germline CDR1 and CDR2: MDHEN and SYDVKM. CDR3 protein: CVSSTSYEQYF. CDR3 coding DNA: TGTGTCTCGAGCACCTCCTACGAGCAGTACTTC. Full variable domain (rest looked up from reference TRBV28 and TRBJ2-7): DVKVTQSSRYLVKRTGEKVFLECVQDMDHENMFWYRQDPGLGLRLIYFSYDVKMKEKGDIPEGYSVSREKKERFSLILESASTNQTSMYLCVSSTSYEQYFGPGTRLTVT.

This chain links TRBV7-9 with TRBJ2-7; 12 bases are a match to TRBD2. The germline V gene has CDR1 SEHNR and CDR2 FQNEAQ (reference sequence). V shed 4 bases, J shed 7 bases, and the junction held 11 bases outside the gene matches. The CDR3 loop spans 16 amino acids. The CDR3 sequence: CASSWTTSGGLGEQYF. CDR3 sequence (DNA): TGTGCCAGCAGCTGGACGACTAGCGGGGGACTCGGGGAGCAGTACTTC.

CDR3 in amino acids: CASSSEGTPGEGYYGYTF. The CDR3 DNA sequence: TGCGCCAGCAGCTCGGAAGGGACACCGGGCGAAGGATACTATGGCTACACCTTC. The chain combines TRBV5-1 with TRBJ1-2, with a weak D call TRBD1 (6 bases). Germline CDR1 is SGHRS and CDR2 is YFSETQ. The CDR3 sequence is 18 residues long. The ends were cut back, 3 bases at V and 3 bases at J, with 24 bases in the middle.

V usage is TRBV3-1 (or the pseudogene TRBV3-2) and J usage is TRBJ2-5; 8 bases align to TRBD1. The CDR3 length is 14 residues. The ends lost 1 base at V and 4 bases at J; junction bases unmatched: 2. CDR1 LGHDT and CDR2 YNNKEL come from the germline V gene (reference sequence). CDR3 DNA: TGTGCCAGCAGCCAAGCAGGGGGCCGAGAGACCCAGTACTTC. It specifies CASSQAGGRETQYF.

The chain recombines TRBV3-1 (or the pseudogene TRBV3-2) with TRBJ1-2; 7 bases line up with TRBD1. CDR3 length: 15 amino acids. CDR1 LGHDT and CDR2 YNNKEL come from the germline V gene (reference sequence). The V gene end was trimmed by 4 bases and the J gene end by 5 bases; junction bases not matched to a gene: 10. CDR3 DNA: TGTGCCAGCAGCCTCATCAGGGGGACGGATTATGGCTACACCTTC. This encodes CASSLIRGTDYGYTF.